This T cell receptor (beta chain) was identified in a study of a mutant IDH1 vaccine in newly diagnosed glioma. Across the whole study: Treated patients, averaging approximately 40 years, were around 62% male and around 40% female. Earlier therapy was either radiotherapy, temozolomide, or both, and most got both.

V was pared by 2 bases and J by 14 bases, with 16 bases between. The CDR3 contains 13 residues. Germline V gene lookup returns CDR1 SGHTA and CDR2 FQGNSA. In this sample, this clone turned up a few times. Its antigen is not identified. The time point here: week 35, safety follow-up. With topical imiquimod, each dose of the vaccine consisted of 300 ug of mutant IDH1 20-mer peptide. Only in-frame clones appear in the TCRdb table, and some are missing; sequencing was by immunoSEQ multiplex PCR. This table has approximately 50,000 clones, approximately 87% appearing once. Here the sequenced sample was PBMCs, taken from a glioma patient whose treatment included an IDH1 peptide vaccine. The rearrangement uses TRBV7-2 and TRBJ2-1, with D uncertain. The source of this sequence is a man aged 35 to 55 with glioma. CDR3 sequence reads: CASSLSPIMSEFF. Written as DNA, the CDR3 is TGTGCCAGCAGCTTATCCCCGATAATGAGCGAGTTCTTC.